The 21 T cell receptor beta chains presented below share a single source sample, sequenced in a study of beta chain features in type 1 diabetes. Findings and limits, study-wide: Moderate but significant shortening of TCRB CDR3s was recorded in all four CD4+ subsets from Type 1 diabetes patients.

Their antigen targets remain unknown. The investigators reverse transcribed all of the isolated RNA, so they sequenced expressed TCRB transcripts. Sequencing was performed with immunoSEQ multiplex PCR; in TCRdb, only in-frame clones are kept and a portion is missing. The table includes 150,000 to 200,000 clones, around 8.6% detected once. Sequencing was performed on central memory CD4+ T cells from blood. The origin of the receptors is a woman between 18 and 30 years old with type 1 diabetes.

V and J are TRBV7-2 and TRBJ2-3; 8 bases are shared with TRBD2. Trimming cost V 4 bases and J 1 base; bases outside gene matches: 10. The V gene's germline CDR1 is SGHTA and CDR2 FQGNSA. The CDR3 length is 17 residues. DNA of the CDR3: TGTGCCAGCAGCTCCCCGGGAGGGAGCACCCGCACAGATACGCAGTATTTT. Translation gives CASSSPGGSTRTDTQYF.

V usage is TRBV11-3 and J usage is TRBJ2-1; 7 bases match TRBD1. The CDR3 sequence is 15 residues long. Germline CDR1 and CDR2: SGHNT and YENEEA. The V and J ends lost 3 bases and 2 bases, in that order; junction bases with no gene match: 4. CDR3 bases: TGTGCCAGCAGCTTCAGACAGGGCACCTACAATGAGCAGTTCTTC. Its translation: CASSFRQGTYNEQFF.

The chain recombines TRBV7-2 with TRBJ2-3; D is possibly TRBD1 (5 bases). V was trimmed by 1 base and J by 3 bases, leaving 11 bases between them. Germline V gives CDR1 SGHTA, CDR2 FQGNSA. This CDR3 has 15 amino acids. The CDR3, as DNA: TGTGCCAGCAGCTTAGAAAGGCCAGGGACAGATACGCAGTATTTT. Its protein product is CASSLERPGTDTQYF.

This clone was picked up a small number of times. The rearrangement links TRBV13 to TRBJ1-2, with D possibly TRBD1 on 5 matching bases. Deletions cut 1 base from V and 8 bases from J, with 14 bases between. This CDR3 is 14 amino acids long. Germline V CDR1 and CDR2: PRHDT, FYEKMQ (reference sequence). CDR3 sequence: CASSLDRGVYGYTF. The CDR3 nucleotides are TGTGCCAGCAGCTTAGATCGGGGGGTTTACGGCTACACCTTC.

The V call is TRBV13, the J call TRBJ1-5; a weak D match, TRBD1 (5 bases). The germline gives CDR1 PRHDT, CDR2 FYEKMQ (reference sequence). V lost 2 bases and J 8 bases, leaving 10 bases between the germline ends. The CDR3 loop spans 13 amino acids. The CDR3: CASSLNGGKPQHF. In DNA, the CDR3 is TGTGCCAGCAGCTTAAACGGGGGGAAGCCCCAGCATTTT. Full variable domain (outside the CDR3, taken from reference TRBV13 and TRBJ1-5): AAGVIQSPRHLIKEKRETATLKCYPIPRHDTVYWYQQGPGQDPQFLISFYEKMQSDKGSIPDRFSAQQFSDYHSELNMSSLELGDSALYFCASSLNGGKPQHFGDGTRLSIL.

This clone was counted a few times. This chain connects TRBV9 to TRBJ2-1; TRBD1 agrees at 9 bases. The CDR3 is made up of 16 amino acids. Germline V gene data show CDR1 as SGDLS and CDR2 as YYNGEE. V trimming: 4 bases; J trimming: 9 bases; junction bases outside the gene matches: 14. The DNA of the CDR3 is TGTGCCAGCAGCATAACCTCGGGACAGGGTTGGGGTGAGCAGTTCTTC. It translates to CASSITSGQGWGEQFF.

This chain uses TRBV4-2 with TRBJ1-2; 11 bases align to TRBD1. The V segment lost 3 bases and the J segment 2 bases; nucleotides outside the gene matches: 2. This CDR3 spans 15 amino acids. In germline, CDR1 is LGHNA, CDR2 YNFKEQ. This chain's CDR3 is CASSHGDRGNYGYTF. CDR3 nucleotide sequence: TGTGCCAGCAGCCACGGGGACAGGGGGAACTATGGCTACACCTTC.

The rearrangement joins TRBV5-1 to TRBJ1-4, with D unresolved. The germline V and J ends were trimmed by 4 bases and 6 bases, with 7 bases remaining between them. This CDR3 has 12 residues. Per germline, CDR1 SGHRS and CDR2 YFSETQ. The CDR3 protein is CASSDNYEKLFF. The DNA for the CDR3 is TGCGCCAGCAGCGACAATTATGAAAAACTGTTTTTT.

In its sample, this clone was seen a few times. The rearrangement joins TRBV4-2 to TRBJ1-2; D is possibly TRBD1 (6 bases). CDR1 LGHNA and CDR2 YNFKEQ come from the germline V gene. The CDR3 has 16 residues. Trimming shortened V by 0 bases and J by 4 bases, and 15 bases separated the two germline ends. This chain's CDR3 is CASSQEGDRRSYGYTF. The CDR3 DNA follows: TGTGCCAGCAGCCAAGAAGGAGACAGGCGAAGCTATGGCTACACCTTC.

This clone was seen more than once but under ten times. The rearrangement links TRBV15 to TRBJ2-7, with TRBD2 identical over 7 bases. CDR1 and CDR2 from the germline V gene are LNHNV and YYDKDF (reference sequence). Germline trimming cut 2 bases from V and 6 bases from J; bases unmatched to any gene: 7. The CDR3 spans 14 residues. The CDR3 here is CATSRQGGNGEQYF. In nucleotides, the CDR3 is TGTGCCACCAGCAGACAGGGAGGGAACGGCGAGCAGTACTTC. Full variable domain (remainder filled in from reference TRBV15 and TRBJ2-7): DAMVIQNPRYQVTQFGKPVTLSCSQTLNHNVMYWYQQKSSQAPKLLFHYYDKDFNNEADTPDNFQSRRPNTSFCFLDIRSPGLGDTAMYLCATSRQGGNGEQYFGPGTRLTVT.

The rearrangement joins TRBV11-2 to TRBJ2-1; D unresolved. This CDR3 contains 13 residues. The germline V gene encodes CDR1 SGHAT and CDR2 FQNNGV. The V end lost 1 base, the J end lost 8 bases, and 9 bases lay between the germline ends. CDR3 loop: CASSLGRSDEQFF. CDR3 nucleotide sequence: TGTGCCAGCAGCTTAGGACGGAGCGATGAGCAGTTCTTC.

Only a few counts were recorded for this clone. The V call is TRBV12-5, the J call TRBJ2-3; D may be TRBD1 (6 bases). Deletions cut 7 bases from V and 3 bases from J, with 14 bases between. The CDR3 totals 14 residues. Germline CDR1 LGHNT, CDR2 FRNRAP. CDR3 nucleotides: TGTGCTAGTGCCTCGGACAGACCTACAGATACGCAGTATTTT. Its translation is CASASDRPTDTQYF.

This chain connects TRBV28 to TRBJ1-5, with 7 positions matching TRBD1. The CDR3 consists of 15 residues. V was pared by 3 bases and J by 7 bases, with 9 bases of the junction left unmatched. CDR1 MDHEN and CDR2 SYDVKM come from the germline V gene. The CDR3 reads CASSFSFDRAQPQHF. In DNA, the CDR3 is TGTGCCAGCAGTTTTTCGTTCGACAGGGCCCAGCCCCAGCATTTT.

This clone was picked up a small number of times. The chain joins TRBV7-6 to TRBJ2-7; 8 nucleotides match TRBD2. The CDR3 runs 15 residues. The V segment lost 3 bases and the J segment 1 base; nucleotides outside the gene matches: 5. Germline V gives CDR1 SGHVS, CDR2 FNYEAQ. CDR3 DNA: TGTGCCAGCAGCTTCGGCGGGGGGTCGTCCTACGAGCAGTACTTC. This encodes CASSFGGGSSYEQYF.

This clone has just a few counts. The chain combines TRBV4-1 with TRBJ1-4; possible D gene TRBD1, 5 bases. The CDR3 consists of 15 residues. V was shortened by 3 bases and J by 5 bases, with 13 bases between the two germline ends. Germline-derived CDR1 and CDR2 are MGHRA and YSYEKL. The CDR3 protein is CASSQARGGNEKLFF. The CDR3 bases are TGCGCCAGCAGCCAGGCGCGGGGGGGAAATGAAAAACTGTTTTTT.

CDR3 region: CASGRGSNYNEQFF. Written as DNA, the CDR3 is TGTGCCAGCGGGCGGGGCAGCAACTACAATGAGCAGTTCTTC. The chain links TRBV2 to TRBJ2-1; D may be TRBD2 (6 bases). The V and J ends lost 8 bases and 3 bases respectively, with 14 bases between them. This CDR3 region has 14 residues. Germline assignment: CDR1 SNHLY and CDR2 FYNNEI.

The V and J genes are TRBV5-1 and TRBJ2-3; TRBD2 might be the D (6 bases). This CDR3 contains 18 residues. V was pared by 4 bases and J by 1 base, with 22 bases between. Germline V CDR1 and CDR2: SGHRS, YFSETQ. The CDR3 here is CASSRGVAARIGTDTQYF. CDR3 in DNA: TGCGCCAGCAGCCGCGGGGTAGCGGCCAGAATTGGCACAGATACGCAGTATTTT.

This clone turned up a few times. The CDR3 loop is CASSLSAGSFETQYF. Written as DNA, the CDR3 is TGTGCCAGCAGCTTAAGTGCAGGGTCCTTCGAGACCCAGTACTTC. The rearrangement links TRBV11-2 to TRBJ2-5, with D perhaps matching TRBD1 (5 bases). Germline CDR1 and CDR2: SGHAT and FQNNGV. This CDR3 is 15 amino acids long. Trimming pared 2 bases from V and 5 bases from J, leaving 15 bases between.

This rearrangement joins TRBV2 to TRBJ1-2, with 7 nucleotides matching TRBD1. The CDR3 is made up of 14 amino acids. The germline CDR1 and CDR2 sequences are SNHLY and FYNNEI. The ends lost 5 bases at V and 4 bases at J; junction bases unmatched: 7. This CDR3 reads CASSQRTGLYGYTF. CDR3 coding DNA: TGTGCCAGCAGTCAGAGGACAGGACTCTATGGCTACACCTTC.

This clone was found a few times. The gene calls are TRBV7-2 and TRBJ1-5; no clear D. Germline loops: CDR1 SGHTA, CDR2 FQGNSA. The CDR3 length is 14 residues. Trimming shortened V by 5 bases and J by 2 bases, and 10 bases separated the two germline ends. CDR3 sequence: CASSHDWGNQPQHF. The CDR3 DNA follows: TGTGCCAGCAGCCATGACTGGGGCAATCAGCCCCAGCATTTT.

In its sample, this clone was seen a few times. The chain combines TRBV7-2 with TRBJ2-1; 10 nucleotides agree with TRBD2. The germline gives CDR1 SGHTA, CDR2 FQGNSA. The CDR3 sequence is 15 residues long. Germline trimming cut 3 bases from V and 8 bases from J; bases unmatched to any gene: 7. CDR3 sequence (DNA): TGTGCCAGCAGCTTTAGCGGGGGGCGGGGGGATGAGCAGTTCTTC. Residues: CASSFSGGRGDEQFF.